The present T cell receptor (beta chain) was sequenced within a study of blood T cell repertoires in COVID-19 (dated by TCRdb to about 2020). Describing the broader study: Collaborator samples came from the United States, Italy and Spain and covered acute and convalescent phases of COVID-19. The repertoires were made available in a free public database intended to serve as a resource for research on the immune response to SARS-CoV-2. The sample metadata nearly always contained a de-identified subject ID, COVID-19 status, age in years and sex. The prospective study material was composed of cDNA or gDNA derived from T cells, B-cell-depleted T cells, or PBMCs. Deeply sampled blood TCRbeta repertoires from subjects exposed to, actively infected with, or recovered from COVID-19 were included in the dataset. Where HLA class I and class II types were available, the types were taken from metadata supplied by the sample provider, not from assay-based typing. The samples were drawn from the first 160 participants of the ongoing ImmuneRACE study and from 950 to 1,500 subjects provided by 6 global collaborators. Overall study outcomes, separate from this receptor: Clinical and demographic metadata were provided uncurated, with the amount varying by source and participant.

Collaborating institutions collected whole blood in K2EDTA tubes following their own protocols. For TCRbeta analysis, collaborators shipped samples as frozen whole blood, isolated PBMCs, or DNA extracted from either of those sample types. A remark on this clone: What antigen it recognizes has not been identified. No per-base quality is available; no much larger clone lies one base away.

The immunoSEQ Assay, a bias-controlled multiplex PCR, was used to amplify TCRbeta CDR3 regions from genomic DNA. Per the original workflow: The number of nucleated cells in each sample was estimated by amplification of reference gene primers within the assay. Sequence reads were collapsed and filtered to measure the absolute abundance of every unique TCRbeta CDR3 rearrangement. For each sample, productive Simpson clonality was calculated by taking the square root of Simpson's diversity index across productive rearrangements. In its TCRdb copy, this immuneACCESS table keeps in-frame sequences only and misses some clones. Where compared with another copy, unresolved V genes explain less than half of these, and the others have no known cause. V and J calls and clone size are those listed in that table; D and trimming were worked out from the DNA. Counted in this sample were about 100,000 clones; roughly 79% of them appeared once. Around 29% of the sample belongs to the ten largest clones.

From V the trimming removes 3 bases and from J it removes 3 bases, while the gene matches leave 1 base of the junction unaccounted for. The CDR3 spans 14 residues, from the cysteine through the phenylalanine. The retained sequence is limited to the CDR3, 42 bases, with the frame set at the first base. The germline V gene sets CDR1 to SQVTM and CDR2 to ANQGSEA. Here the chain combines TRBV29-1 and TRBJ1-4; TRBD1 fits 10 bases in the junction. This receptor was taken from a man in his 70s with active or convalescent COVID-19. Source material: peripheral blood. The nucleotides are TGCAGCGTTGAGGGGACAGGGGCTAATGAAAAACTGTTTTTT. It translates as CSVEGTGANEKLFF.